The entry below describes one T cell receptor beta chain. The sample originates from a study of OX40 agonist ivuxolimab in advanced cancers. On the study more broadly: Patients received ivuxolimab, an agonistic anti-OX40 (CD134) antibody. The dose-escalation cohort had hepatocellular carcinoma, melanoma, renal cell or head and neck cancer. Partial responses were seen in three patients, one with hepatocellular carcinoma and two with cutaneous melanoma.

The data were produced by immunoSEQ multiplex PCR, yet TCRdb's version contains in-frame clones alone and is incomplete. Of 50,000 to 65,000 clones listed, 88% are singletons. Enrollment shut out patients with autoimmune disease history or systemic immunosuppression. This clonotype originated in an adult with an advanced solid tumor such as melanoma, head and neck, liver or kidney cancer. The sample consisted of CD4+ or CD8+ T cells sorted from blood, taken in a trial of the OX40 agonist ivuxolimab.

The CDR3 DNA sequence: TGTGCCAGCAGCCAAGTCGCCCTCGGGGAGCTGTTTTTT. The encoded protein is CASSQVALGELFF. This sequence joins TRBV14 and TRBJ2-2; D remains ambiguous. The CDR3 is made up of 13 amino acids. The V and J ends lost 1 base and 7 bases respectively, with 7 bases between them. CDR1 SGHDN and CDR2 FVKESK come from the germline V gene.